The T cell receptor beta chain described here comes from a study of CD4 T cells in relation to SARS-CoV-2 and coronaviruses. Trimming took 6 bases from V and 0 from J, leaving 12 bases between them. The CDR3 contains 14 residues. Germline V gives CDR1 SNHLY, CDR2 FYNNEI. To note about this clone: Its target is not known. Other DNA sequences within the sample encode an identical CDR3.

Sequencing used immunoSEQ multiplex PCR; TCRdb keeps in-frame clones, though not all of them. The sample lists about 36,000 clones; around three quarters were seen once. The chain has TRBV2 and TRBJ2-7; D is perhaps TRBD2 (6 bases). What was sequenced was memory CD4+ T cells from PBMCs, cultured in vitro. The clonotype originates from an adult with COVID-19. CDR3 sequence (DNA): TGTGCCAGCAGCCCGGGACTGCTCTCCTACGAGCAGTACTTC. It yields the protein CASSPGLLSYEQYF.